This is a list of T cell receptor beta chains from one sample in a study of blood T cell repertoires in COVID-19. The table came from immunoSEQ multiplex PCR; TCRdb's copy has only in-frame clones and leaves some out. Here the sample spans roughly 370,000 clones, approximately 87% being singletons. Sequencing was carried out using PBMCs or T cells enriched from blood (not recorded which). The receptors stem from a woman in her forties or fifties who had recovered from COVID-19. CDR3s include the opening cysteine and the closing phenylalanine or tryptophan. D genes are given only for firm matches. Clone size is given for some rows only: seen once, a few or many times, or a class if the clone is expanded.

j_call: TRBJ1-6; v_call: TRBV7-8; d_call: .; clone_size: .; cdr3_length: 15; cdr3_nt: TGTGCCAGCAGGCCCCTCCAGGTTATAGGTTCACCCCTCCACTTT; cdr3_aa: CASRPLQVIGSPLHF
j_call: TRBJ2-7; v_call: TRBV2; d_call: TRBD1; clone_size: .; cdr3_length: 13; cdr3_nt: TGTGCCAGCGGCCGGGACAGGGACTACGAGCAGTACTTC; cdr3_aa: CASGRDRDYEQYF
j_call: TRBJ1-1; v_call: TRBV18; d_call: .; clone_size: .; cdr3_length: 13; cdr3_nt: TGTGCCAGCTCACCAGGCCAGAACACTGAAGCTTTCTTT; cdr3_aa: CASSPGQNTEAFF
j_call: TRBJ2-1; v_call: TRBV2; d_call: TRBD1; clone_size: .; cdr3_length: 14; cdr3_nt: TGTGCCAGCAAAGAGACAGGGGGCTCCAATGAGCAGTTCTTC; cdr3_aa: CASKETGGSNEQFF
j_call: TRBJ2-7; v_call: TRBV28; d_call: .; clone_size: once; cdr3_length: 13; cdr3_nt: TGTGCCAGCAGTTGGACAGATTACTACGAGCAGTACTTC; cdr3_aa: CASSWTDYYEQYF
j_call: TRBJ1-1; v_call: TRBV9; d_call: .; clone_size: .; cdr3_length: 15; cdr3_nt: TGTGCCAGCAGCGTAGGTCCAGGGTCAGACACTGAAGCTTTCTTT; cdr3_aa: CASSVGPGSDTEAFF
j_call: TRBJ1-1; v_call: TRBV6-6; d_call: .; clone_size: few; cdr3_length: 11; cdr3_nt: TGTGCCAGCAGGGTACAATCTGAAGCTTTCTTT; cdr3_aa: CASRVQSEAFF
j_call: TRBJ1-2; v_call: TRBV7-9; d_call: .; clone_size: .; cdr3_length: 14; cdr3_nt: TGTGCCAGCAGCTTAGTCCCAGGACAACCGGGCTACACCTTC; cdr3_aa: CASSLVPGQPGYTF
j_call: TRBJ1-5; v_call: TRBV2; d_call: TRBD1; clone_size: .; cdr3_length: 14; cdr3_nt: TGTGCCAGCAGTGCCGGGACAGGGGGACAGCCCCAGCATTTT; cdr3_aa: CASSAGTGGQPQHF
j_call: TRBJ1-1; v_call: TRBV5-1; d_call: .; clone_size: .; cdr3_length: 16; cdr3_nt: TGCGCCAGCAGCTTACAGGGTAGCCGGGTGAACACTGAAGCTTTCTTT; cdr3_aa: CASSLQGSRVNTEAFF
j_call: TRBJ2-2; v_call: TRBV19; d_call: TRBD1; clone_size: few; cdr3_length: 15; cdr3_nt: TGTGCCAGTAGTGGACAGGGGGCTATCACCGGGGAGCTGTTTTTT; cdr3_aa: CASSGQGAITGELFF
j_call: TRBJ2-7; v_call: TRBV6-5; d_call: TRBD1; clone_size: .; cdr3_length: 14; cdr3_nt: TGTGCCAGCAGTTGGGACAGTAGCTCCTACGAGCAGTACTTC; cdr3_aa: CASSWDSSSYEQYF
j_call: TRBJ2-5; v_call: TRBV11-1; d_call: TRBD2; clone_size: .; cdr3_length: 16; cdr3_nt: TGTGCCAGCAGTTCCGGACTAGCGGGGGGGCGAGTGACCCAGTACTTC; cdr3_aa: CASSSGLAGGRVTQYF
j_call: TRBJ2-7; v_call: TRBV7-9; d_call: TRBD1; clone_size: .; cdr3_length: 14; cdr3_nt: TGTGCCAGCAGCCTGGGACAGACCTCGGGCGAGCAGTACTTC; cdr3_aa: CASSLGQTSGEQYF
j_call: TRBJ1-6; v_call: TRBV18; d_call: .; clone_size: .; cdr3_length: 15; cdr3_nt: TGTGCCAGCTCACCGACAGGTTACTATAATTCACCCCTCCACTTT; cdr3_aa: CASSPTGYYNSPLHF
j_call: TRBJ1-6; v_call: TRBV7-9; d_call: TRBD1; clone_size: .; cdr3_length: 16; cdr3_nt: TGTGCCAGCAGCTTCACCAGGACAGGGTGGAGTTCACCCCTCCACTTT; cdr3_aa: CASSFTRTGWSSPLHF
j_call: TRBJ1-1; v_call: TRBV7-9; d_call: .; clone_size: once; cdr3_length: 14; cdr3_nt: TGTGCCAGCAGCTTAGGGGGAGGGAACACTGAAGCTTTCTTT; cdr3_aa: CASSLGGGNTEAFF
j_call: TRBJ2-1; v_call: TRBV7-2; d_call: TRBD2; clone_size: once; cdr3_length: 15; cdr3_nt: TGTGCCAGCAGCTTACGGAGCGGGGGCTACAATGAGCAGTTCTTC; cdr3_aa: CASSLRSGGYNEQFF
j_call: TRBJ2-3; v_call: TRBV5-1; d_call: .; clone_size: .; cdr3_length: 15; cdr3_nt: TGCGCCAGCAGTCGGGATGGGCAGTACACAGATACGCAGTATTTT; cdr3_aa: CASSRDGQYTDTQYF
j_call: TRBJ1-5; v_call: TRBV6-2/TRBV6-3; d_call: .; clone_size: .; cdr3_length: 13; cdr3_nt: TGTGCCAGCAGTTACTTCCTCGAATCACCGGTGCATTTT; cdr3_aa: CASSYFLESPVHF
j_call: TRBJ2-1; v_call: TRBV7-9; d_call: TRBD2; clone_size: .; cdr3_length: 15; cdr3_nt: TGTGCCAGCAGCCTTAGCGGGGGGAGGTACAATGAGCAGTTCTTC; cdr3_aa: CASSLSGGRYNEQFF
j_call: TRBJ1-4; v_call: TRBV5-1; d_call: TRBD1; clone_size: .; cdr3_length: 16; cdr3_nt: TGCGCCAGCAGCGTCATGGGACAGGGGGTTCGCGAAAAACTGTTTTTT; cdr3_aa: CASSVMGQGVREKLFF
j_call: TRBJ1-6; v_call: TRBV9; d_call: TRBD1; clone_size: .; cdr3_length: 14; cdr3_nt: TGTGCCAGCAGTAAACAGGGGTCGAGTTCACCCCTCCACTTT; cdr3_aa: CASSKQGSSSPLHF
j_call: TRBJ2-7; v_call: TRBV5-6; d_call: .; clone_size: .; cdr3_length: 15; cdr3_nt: TGTGCCAGCAGCCTTACTAAACGGAGAGCCTACGAGCAGTACTTC; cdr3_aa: CASSLTKRRAYEQYF
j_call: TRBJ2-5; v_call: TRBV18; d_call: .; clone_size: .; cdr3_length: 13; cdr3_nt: TGTGCCAGCTCACCAAACAGGGAAGAGACCCAGTACTTC; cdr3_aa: CASSPNREETQYF
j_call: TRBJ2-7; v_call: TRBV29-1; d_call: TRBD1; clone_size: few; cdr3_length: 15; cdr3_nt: TGCAGCGTAGACGGGACAGGAGTGAACCCCTACGAGCAGTACTTC; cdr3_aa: CSVDGTGVNPYEQYF
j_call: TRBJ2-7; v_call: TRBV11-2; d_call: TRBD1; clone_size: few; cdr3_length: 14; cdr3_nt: TGTGCCAGCAGCTTCTGGACAGGGGACCACGAGCAGTACTTC; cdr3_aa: CASSFWTGDHEQYF
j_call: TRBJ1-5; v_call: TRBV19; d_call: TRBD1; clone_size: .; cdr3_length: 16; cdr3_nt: TGTGCCAGTAGTCAGGGACAGGGTTTTTTTAATCAGCCCCAGCATTTT; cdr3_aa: CASSQGQGFFNQPQHF
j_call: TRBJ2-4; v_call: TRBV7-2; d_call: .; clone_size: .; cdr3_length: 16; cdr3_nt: TGTGCCAGCAGCTTAGGTGGAGTCCTAGCCAAAAACATTCAGTACTTC; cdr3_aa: CASSLGGVLAKNIQYF
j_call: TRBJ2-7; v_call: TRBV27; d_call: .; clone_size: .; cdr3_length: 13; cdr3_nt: TGTGCCAGCAGGGCCTCCGGGTCCTACGAGCAGTACTTC; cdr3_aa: CASRASGSYEQYF
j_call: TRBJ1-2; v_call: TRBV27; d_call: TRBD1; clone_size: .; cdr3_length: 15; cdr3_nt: TGTGCCAGCAGTGGATACAGGGGGCAAGTTGATGGCTACACCTTC; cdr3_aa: CASSGYRGQVDGYTF
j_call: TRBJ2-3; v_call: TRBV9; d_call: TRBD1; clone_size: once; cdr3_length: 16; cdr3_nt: TGTGCCAGCAGCGTAGCGACAGGGGGGGGCACAGATACGCAGTATTTT; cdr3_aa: CASSVATGGGTDTQYF
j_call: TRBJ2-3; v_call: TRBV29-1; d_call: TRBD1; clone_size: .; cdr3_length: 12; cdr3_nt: TGCAGCGTTCGGGACAGGGGTGATACGCAGTATTTT; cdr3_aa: CSVRDRGDTQYF
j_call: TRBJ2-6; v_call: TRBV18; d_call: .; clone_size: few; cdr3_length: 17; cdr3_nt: TGTGCCAGCTCACCTCCGCTTATGGCAGCTGGGGCCAACGTCCTGACTTTC; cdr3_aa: CASSPPLMAAGANVLTF
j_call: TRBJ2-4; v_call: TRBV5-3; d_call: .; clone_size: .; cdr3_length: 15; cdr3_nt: TGTGCCAGAAGCTTTTCCCGCCCGGGCAAAAACATTCAGTACTTC; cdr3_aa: CARSFSRPGKNIQYF
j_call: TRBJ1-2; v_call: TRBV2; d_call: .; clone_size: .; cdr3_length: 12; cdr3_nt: TGTGCCAGCAGTGGGTCGGGATATGGCTACACCTTC; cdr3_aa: CASSGSGYGYTF